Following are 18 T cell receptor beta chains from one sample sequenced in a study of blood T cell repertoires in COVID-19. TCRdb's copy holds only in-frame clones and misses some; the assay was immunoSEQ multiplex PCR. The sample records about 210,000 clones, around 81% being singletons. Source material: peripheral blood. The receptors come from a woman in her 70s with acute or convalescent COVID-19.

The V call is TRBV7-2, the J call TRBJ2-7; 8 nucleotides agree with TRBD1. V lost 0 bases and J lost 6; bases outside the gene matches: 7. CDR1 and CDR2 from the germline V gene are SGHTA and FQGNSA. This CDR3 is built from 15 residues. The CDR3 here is CASSLAGTGLGEQYF. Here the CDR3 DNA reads TGTGCCAGCAGCTTAGCGGGGACAGGACTCGGCGAGCAGTACTTC.

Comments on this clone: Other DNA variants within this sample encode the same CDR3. The CDR3 region has the DNA TGTGCCAGCTCAAGGGGGCAGGGGAATTCACCCCTCCACTTT. Its protein is CASSRGQGNSPLHF. The chain employs TRBV6-5 and TRBJ1-6, with TRBD1 identical over 7 bases. Germline CDR1 and CDR2: MNHEY and SVGAGI. The CDR3 contains 14 residues. V shed 8 bases and J 7 bases; nucleotides not matched to a gene: 8.

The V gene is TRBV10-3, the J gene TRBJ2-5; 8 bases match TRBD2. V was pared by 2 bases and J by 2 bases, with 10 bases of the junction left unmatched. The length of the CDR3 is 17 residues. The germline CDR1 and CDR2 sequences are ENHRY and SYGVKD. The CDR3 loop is CAISEIREGGSQETQYF. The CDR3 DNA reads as TGTGCCATCAGTGAGATTCGGGAGGGGGGTTCGCAAGAGACCCAGTACTTC.

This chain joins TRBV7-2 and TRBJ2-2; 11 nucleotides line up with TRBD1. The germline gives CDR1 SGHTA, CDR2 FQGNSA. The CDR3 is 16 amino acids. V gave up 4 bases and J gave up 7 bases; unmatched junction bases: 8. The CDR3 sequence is CASSSPGQGVVGELFF. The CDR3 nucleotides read TGTGCCAGCAGCTCACCGGGACAGGGGGTGGTCGGGGAGCTGTTTTTT.

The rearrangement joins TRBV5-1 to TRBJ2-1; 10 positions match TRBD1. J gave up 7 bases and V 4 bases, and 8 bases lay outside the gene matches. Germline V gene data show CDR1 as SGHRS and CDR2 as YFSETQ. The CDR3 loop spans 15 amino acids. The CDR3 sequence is CASSISGQGLNEQFF. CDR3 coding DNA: TGCGCCAGCAGCATATCGGGACAGGGGCTTAATGAGCAGTTCTTC. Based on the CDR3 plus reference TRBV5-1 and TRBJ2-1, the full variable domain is KAGVTQTPRYLIKTRGQQVTLSCSPISGHRSVSWYQQTPGQGLQFLFEYFSETQRNKGNFPGRFSGRQFSNSRSEMNVSTLELGDSALYLCASSISGQGLNEQFFGPGTRLTVL.

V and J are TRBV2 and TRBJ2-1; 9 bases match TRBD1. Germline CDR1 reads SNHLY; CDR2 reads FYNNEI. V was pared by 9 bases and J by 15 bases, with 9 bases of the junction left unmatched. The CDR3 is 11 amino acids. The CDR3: CASAGTGSGFF. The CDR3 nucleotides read TGTGCCAGTGCGGGGACAGGGAGTGGGTTCTTC.

The CDR3 DNA follows: TGCGCCAGCAGCCAGGGGGAGGGTTACAATGAGCAGTTCTTC. Translation gives CASSQGEGYNEQFF. V is TRBV4-1 and J is TRBJ2-1; TRBD2 matches 7 bases. V was pared by 3 bases and J by 4 bases, with 3 bases of the junction left unmatched. The CDR3 loop spans 14 amino acids. Germline V gene lookup returns CDR1 MGHRA and CDR2 YSYEKL.

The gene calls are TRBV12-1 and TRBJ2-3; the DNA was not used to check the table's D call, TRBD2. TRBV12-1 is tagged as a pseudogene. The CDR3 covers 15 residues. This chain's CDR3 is CASSFVRLLFGTQYF. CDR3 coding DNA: TGTGCCAGCAGCTTTGTGCGACTGCTGTTTGGTACGCAGTATTTT.

The CDR3 sequence: CASSQTRASLNSPLHF. The DNA of the CDR3 is TGTGCCAGCAGCCAAACTCGTGCGTCACTTAATTCACCCCTCCACTTT. The chain joins TRBV3-1 (or the pseudogene TRBV3-2) to TRBJ1-6; D remains unclear. The CDR3 runs 16 residues. Germline lookup yields CDR1 LGHDT and CDR2 YNNKEL (reference sequence). The V end was cut by 2 bases, the J end by 6 bases, with 14 bases between.

The CDR3 sequence is CASSLDSGGTYEQYF. The DNA of the CDR3 is TGTGCCAGCAGCTTAGATAGCGGGGGGACCTACGAGCAGTACTTC. The gene calls are TRBV7-2 and TRBJ2-7, with TRBD2 identical over 10 bases. V lost 1 base and J lost 2; bases outside the gene matches: 2. The CDR3 runs to 15 residues. Germline CDR1 reads SGHTA; CDR2 reads FQGNSA.

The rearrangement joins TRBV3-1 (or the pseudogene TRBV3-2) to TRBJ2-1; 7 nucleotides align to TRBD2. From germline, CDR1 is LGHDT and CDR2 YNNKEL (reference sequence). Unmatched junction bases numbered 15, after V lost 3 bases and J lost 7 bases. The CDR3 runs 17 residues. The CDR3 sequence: CASSQAFGGNSVNEQFF. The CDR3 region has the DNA TGTGCCAGCAGCCAGGCCTTCGGGGGGAACTCCGTAAATGAGCAGTTCTTC.

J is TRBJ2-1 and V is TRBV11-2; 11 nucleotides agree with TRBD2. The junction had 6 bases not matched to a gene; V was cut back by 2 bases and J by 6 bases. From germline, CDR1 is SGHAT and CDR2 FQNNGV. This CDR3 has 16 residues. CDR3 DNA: TGTGCCAGCAGCTTACTAACTAGCGGGGGCTTCAATGAGCAGTTCTTC. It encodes CASSLLTSGGFNEQFF. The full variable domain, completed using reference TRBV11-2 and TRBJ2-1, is EAGVAQSPRYKIIEKRQSVAFWCNPISGHATLYWYQQILGQGPKLLIQFQNNGVVDDSQLPKDRFSAERLKGVDSTLKIQPAKLEDSAVYLCASSLLTSGGFNEQFFGPGTRLTVL.

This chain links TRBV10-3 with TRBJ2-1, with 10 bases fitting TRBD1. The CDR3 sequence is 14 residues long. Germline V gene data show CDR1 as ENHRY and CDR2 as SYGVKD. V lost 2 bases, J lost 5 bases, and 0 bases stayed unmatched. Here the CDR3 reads CAISEGTGDNEQFF. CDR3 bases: TGTGCCATCAGTGAGGGGACAGGGGACAATGAGCAGTTCTTC.

This CDR3 is CASSSPRSSYEQYV. The CDR3, as DNA: TGTGCCAGCAGCTCCCCTCGTAGCTCCTACGAGCAGTACGTC. The chain uses TRBV9 and TRBJ2-7; unclear D gene. Germline V gives CDR1 SGDLS, CDR2 YYNGEE. V shed 4 bases and J shed 0 bases, with 11 bases lying between them. The CDR3 is 14 residues long.

DNA for the CDR3: TGCGCCAGCAGCCAAGATAGAACTAGCGGTAACTACAATGAGCAGTTCTTC. This encodes CASSQDRTSGNYNEQFF. V and J are TRBV4-3 and TRBJ2-1; 8 nucleotides match TRBD2. Germline assignment: CDR1 LGHNA and CDR2 YSLEER. V shed 0 bases, J shed 3 bases, and the junction held 7 bases outside the gene matches. The CDR3 totals 17 residues.

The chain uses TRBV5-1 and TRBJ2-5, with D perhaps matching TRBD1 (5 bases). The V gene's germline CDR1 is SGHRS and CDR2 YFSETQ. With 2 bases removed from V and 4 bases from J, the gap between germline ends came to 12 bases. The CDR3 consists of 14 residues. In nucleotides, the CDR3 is TGCGCCAGCAGCTTTCAGGGTCTGGGAGAGACCCAGTACTTC. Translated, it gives CASSFQGLGETQYF.

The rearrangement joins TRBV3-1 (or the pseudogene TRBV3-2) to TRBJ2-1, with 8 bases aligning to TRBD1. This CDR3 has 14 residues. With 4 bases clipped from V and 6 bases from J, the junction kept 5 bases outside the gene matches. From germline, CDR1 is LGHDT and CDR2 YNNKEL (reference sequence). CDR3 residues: CASSPRTGTNEQFF. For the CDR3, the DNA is TGTGCCAGCAGCCCCCGGACAGGGACCAATGAGCAGTTCTTC.

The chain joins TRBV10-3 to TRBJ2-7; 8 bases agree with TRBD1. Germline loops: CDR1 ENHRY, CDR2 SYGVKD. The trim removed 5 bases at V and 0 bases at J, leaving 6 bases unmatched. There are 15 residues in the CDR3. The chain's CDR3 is CAISPGQEISYEQYF. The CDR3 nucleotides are TGTGCCATCAGTCCGGGACAGGAAATCTCCTACGAGCAGTACTTC.